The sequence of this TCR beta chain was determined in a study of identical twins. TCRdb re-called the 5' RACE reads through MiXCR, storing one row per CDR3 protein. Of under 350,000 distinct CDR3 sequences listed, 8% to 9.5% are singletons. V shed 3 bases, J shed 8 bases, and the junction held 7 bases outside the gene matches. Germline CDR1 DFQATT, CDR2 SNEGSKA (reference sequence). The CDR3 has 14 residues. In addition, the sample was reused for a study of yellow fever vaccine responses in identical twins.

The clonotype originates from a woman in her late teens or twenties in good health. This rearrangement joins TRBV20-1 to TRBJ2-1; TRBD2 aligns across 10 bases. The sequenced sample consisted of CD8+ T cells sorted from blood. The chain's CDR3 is CSASRLAGAYEQFF. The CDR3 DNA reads TGCAGTGCTAGCCGGCTAGCGGGAGCGTATGAGCAGTTCTTC.